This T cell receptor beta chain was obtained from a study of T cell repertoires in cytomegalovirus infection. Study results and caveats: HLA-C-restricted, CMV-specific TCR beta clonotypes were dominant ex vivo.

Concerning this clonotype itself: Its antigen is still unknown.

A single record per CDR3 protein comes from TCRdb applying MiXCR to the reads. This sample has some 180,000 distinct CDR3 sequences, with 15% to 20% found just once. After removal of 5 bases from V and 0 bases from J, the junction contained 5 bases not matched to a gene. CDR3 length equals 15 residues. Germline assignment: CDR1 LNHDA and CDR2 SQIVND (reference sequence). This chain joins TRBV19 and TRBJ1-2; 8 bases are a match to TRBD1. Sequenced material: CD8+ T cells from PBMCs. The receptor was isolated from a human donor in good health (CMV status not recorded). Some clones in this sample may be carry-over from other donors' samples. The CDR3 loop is CASSRTGRPNYGYTF. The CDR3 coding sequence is TGTGCCAGTAGTCGGACAGGGAGACCTAACTATGGCTACACCTTC. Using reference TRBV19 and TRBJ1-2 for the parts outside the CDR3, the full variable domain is DGGITQSPKYLFRKEGQNVTLSCEQNLNHDAMYWYRQDPGQGLRLIYYSQIVNDFQKGDIAEGYSVSREKKESFPLTVTSAQKNPTAFYLCASSRTGRPNYGYTFGSGTRLTVV.